Below are 24 T cell receptor beta chains sequenced from a single sample in a study of tumor-infiltrating lymphocytes in oesophageal squamous cell carcinoma. Via MiXCR, TCRdb re-called the PCR reads, giving one row per CDR3 protein. The profile shows about 12,000 distinct CDR3 sequences, 52% of them singletons. The sample was esophageal tumor tissue. All receptors derive from a female donor with esophageal squamous cell carcinoma.

This clonotype was observed at least ten times. This chain links TRBV15 with TRBJ2-4; TRBD1 agrees at 12 bases. The germline V gene encodes CDR1 LNHNV and CDR2 YYDKDF (reference sequence). The CDR3 runs to 17 residues. V dropped 1 base and J dropped 8; count of bases not matched to a gene: 9. The CDR3 DNA follows: TGTGCCACCAGCAGAGGGGGGACAGGGGGCGGACCGGACATTCAGTACTTC. Protein: CATSRGGTGGGPDIQYF.

This chain joins TRBV11-3 and TRBJ2-5; TRBD1 aligns across 7 bases. Matching the DNA end better, TRBJ2-1 makes the J call doubtful. Germline CDR1 reads SGHNT; CDR2 reads YENEEA. This CDR3 has 15 residues. The CDR3 DNA follows: TGTGCCAGCAGCCAGTCGGACAGGCCCTTCAATGAGCAGTTCTTC. Residues: CASSQSDRPFNEQFF.

This clonotype was observed at least ten times. V gene TRBV6-6 combines with J gene TRBJ1-5; D ambiguous. The germline V and J ends were trimmed by 1 base and 0 bases, with 10 bases remaining between them. The CDR3 extends over 16 amino acids. The germline V gene has CDR1 MNHNY and CDR2 SVGAGI (reference sequence). CDR3 sequence: CASSYFLQNSNQPQHF. DNA for the CDR3: TGTGCCAGCAGTTACTTCTTACAGAATAGCAATCAGCCCCAGCATTTT.

Within the sample, this clonotype is medium-sized. The genes are TRBV6-1 and TRBJ1-6, with 9 positions matching TRBD1. The CDR3 is made up of 15 amino acids. Germline CDR1 MNHNS, CDR2 SASEGT. V shed 7 bases, J shed 5 bases, and the junction held 6 bases outside the gene matches. The CDR3 nucleotides are TGTGCCAGCACCGGGACAGGGTGGGATAATTCACCCCTCCACTTT. It yields the protein CASTGTGWDNSPLHF.

This clonotype was seen more than once but under ten times. The conserved phenylalanine or tryptophan normally closing the CDR3 is absent here, so this likely arose from a read error. It is unclear where the CDR3 begins or ends on the DNA, so no DNA is shown, and the CDR3 is as TCRdb lists it. The chain combines TRBV7-9 with TRBJ2-6; the table assigns TRBD1, which was not confirmed against the DNA. The CDR3 length equals 15 residues, ends included. The V gene's germline CDR1 is SEHNR and CDR2 FQNEAQ (reference sequence). The CDR3: CATRDSLQETQYFGA.

V gene TRBV12-3 or TRBV12-4 combines with J gene TRBJ2-5; tentatively, D is TRBD1 (7 bases). V shed 6 bases and J shed 4 bases, with 18 bases lying between them. The CDR3 has 15 amino acids. The chain's CDR3 is CASSRFRGARETQYF. CDR3 bases: TGTGCCAGCAGCCGCTTCAGGGGGGCCCGAGAGACCCAGTACTTC.

In its sample, this clonotype was seen many times. The V and J genes are TRBV11-2 and TRBJ1-2; D might be TRBD1 (5 bases). The V and J ends lost 2 bases and 12 bases respectively, with 10 bases between them. The CDR3 runs to 11 residues. The germline V gene encodes CDR1 SGHAT and CDR2 FQNNGV. In DNA, the CDR3 is TGTGCCAGCAGCTTAAAGGGGCCTAACACCTTC. Protein: CASSLKGPNTF.

This clonotype has at least ten counts. Since no conserved phenylalanine or tryptophan closes the CDR3, a read error is the likely cause. It is unclear where the CDR3 begins or ends on the DNA, so no DNA is shown, and the CDR3 is as TCRdb lists it. This chain connects TRBV7-9 to TRBJ2-1; the table's D call TRBD2 went unverified against the DNA. From its first to its last residue, the CDR3 has 10 amino acids. Germline values: CDR1 SEHNR, CDR2 FQNEAQ (reference sequence). The CDR3 region is CASSLDRASG.

The gene calls are TRBV7-6 and TRBJ2-1; the D gene is possibly TRBD2 (6 bases). Germline CDR1 reads SGHVS; CDR2 reads FNYEAQ. The CDR3 totals 12 residues. The V end was cut by 5 bases, the J end by 11 bases, with 13 bases between. The CDR3 is CASSPPRGKQFF. CDR3 coding DNA: TGTGCCAGCAGCCCCCCCCGGGGGAAGCAGTTCTTC.

This chain joins TRBV7-2 and TRBJ2-1; TRBD2 agrees at 11 bases. The CDR3 totals 16 residues. V lost 3 bases and J lost 6; bases outside the gene matches: 7. Germline V CDR1 and CDR2: SGHTA, FQGNSA. The CDR3 protein is CASSLGLAVGSNEQFF. The CDR3 DNA reads TGTGCCAGCAGCTTGGGACTAGCGGTAGGTTCCAATGAGCAGTTCTTC. Together with reference TRBV7-2 and TRBJ2-1, the CDR3 gives the full variable domain: GAGVSQSPSNKVTEKGKDVELRCDPISGHTALYWYRQSLGQGLEFLIYFQGNSAPDKSGLPSDRFSAERTGGSVSTLTIQRTQQEDSAVYLCASSLGLAVGSNEQFFGPGTRLTVL.

V and J are TRBV7-3 and TRBJ2-6; 7 bases are shared with TRBD1. The assigned J gene may be wrong: the sequence end matches TRBJ2-1 better. Per germline, CDR1 SGHTA and CDR2 FQGTGA. This CDR3 region has 13 residues. CDR3 nucleotides: TGTGCCAGCAGCCCTTACAGGGGCGATGAGCAGTTCTTC. It translates to CASSPYRGDEQFF.

This sequence joins TRBV27 and TRBJ1-5; TRBD1 is a possible D gene (5 bases). The CDR3 is 15 amino acids. Germline V gene sequence: CDR1 MNHEY, CDR2 SMNVEV (reference sequence). The V end was cut by 1 base, the J end by 6 bases, with 13 bases between. In DNA form, the CDR3 reads TGTGCCAGCAGTTTATGGTCAACAGGAGGTCAGCCCCAGCATTTT. Amino acids: CASSLWSTGGQPQHF.

This clonotype showed up just once. V is TRBV7-4 and J is TRBJ2-1; D remains unclear. The germline gives CDR1 SGHVT, CDR2 SQSDAQ. Trimming shortened V by 4 bases and J by 4 bases, and 14 bases separated the two germline ends. The CDR3 runs 15 residues. CDR3 amino acids: CASSWLSHNYNEQFF. The CDR3 DNA sequence: TGTGCCAGCAGCTGGCTATCTCACAATTACAATGAGCAGTTCTTC. Using reference TRBV7-4 and TRBJ2-1 for the parts outside the CDR3, the full variable domain is GAGVSQSPRYKVAKRGRDVALRCDSISGHVTLYWYRQTLGQGSEVLTYSQSDAQRDKSGRPSGRFSAERPERSVSTLKIQRTEQGDSAVYLCASSWLSHNYNEQFFGPGTRLTVL.

This chain links TRBV7-2 with TRBJ2-3; 12 nucleotides agree with TRBD2. CDR1 SGHTA and CDR2 FQGNSA come from the germline V gene. The J segment lost 9 bases and the V segment lost 7 bases, leaving 2 bases of the junction unmatched. CDR3 length equals 12 residues. The CDR3 region is CASTSGRATQYF. CDR3 nucleotides: TGTGCCAGCACTAGCGGGAGGGCCACGCAGTATTTT.

This clonotype showed up many times. CDR3 DNA: TGTGCCAGCAGTTACCGGTTTAAGGGGGGAAATAATGAAAAACTGTTTTTT. As protein: CASSYRFKGGNNEKLFF. The rearrangement joins TRBV6-6 to TRBJ1-4, with D perhaps TRBD1 (6 bases). The germline V gene encodes CDR1 MNHNY and CDR2 SVGAGI (reference sequence). Trimming left V 2 bases short and J 4 bases short, with 17 bases between. This CDR3 region has 17 residues.

This clonotype has only one observation. Here the CDR3 DNA reads TGTGCCAGCAGCTTCAGGGTACCCTCTGGGGCCAACGTCCTGACTTTC. Its translation is CASSFRVPSGANVLTF. V gene TRBV11-2 combines with J gene TRBJ2-6, with D tentatively TRBD1 (5 bases). V was pared by 3 bases and J by 0 bases, with 9 bases between. Looked up from germline, CDR1 is SGHAT and CDR2 is FQNNGV. The CDR3 is made up of 16 amino acids.

The chain joins TRBV7-6 to TRBJ2-1; 8 bases map to TRBD2. The CDR3 has 14 residues. The V segment lost 3 bases and the J segment 8 bases; nucleotides outside the gene matches: 6. Looked up from germline, CDR1 is SGHVS and CDR2 is FNYEAQ. DNA for the CDR3: TGTGCCAGCAGCTTTAGCGGGGAGTTCTATGAGCAGTTCTTC. It is translated as CASSFSGEFYEQFF.

The V and J genes are TRBV7-8 and TRBJ2-5; D gene ambiguous. TRBJ2-1 explains the end of the DNA better; the J call may be wrong. The CDR3 has 12 amino acids. Germline V gives CDR1 SGHVS, CDR2 FQNEAQ. For the CDR3, the DNA is TGTGCCAGCAGCTTAGTAATTAATGAGCAGTTCTTC. Its translation is CASSLVINEQFF.

This clonotype was seen ten or more times. V and J are TRBV10-3 and TRBJ2-7, with TRBD2 as a possible D gene (6 bases). Germline V gene lookup returns CDR1 ENHRY and CDR2 SYGVKD. Trimming took 2 bases from V and 6 from J, leaving 14 bases between them. The CDR3 loop spans 14 amino acids. The CDR3 region has the DNA TGTGCCATCAGTGAGGGGGGGAGCGCAAGCGAGCAGTACTTC. It yields the protein CAISEGGSASEQYF.

The V and J genes are TRBV7-6 and TRBJ2-3; 10 bases are shared with TRBD1. Germline loops: CDR1 SGHVS, CDR2 FNYEAQ. With V trimmed by 5 bases and J by 11 bases, 10 bases remained unmatched. The CDR3 runs to 14 residues. CDR3 nucleotides: TGTGCCAGCAGCCGGGGACAGGGGTCCGACGAGCAGTATTTT. It is translated as CASSRGQGSDEQYF.

The rearrangement links TRBV7-8 to TRBJ1-2; tentative D call: TRBD1 (6 bases). The CDR3 covers 14 residues. Trimming pared 1 base from V and 2 bases from J, leaving 8 bases between. Germline V gives CDR1 SGHVS, CDR2 FQNEAQ. The CDR3: CASSLGQGNYGYTF. Written as DNA, the CDR3 is TGTGCCAGCAGCTTAGGGCAGGGGAACTATGGCTACACCTTC.

This clonotype has ten or more counts. Given the absence of the conserved phenylalanine or tryptophan at the CDR3 end, a read error is likely. The limits of the CDR3 on the DNA are not certain, so only TCRdb's listed CDR3 is given. The chain couples TRBV7-8 to TRBJ2-5; whether TRBD2, the table's D call, matches the DNA was not checked. The CDR3 length is 16 residues, termini included. Germline assignment: CDR1 SGHVS and CDR2 FQNEAQ. The chain's CDR3 is CASSLKQGGYGYTFGS.

This clonotype was seen ten or more times. The rearrangement joins TRBV5-4 to TRBJ2-5; 10 bases fit TRBD2. The CDR3 is made up of 16 amino acids. The germline V gene encodes CDR1 SGHNT and CDR2 YYREEE (reference sequence). J was trimmed by 7 bases and V by 0 bases; bases with no gene match: 9. The CDR3 region has the DNA TGTGCCAGCAGCTTGGATGCAGCGGGGGGGCCTGGGACCCAGTACTTC. This sequence encodes CASSLDAAGGPGTQYF. The variable domain in full, with the rest retrieved from reference TRBV5-4 and TRBJ2-5, is ETGVTQSPTHLIKTRGQQVTLRCSSQSGHNTVSWYQQALGQGPQFIFQYYREEENGRGNFPPRFSGLQFPNYSSELNVNALELDDSALYLCASSLDAAGGPGTQYFGPGTRLLVL.

The rearrangement uses TRBV7-2 and TRBJ2-3; 8 bases are shared with TRBD2. Germline values: CDR1 SGHTA, CDR2 FQGNSA. V shed 4 bases, J shed 8 bases, and the junction held 11 bases outside the gene matches. The CDR3 is made up of 15 amino acids. In nucleotides, the CDR3 is TGTGCCAGCAGCTCCACTAGCGGACCTCAGGGTACGCAGTATTTT. This encodes CASSSTSGPQGTQYF.